This T cell receptor beta chain emerged from a study of early T cells in non-severe SARS-CoV-2 infection. Unique molecular identifiers were attached to individual cDNA molecules. TCRdb analysed the 5' RACE reads with MiXCR anew, one entry per CDR3 protein. The sample holds tens of thousands of distinct CDR3 sequences, 10% seen once. CDR3 size: 11 residues. The germline gives CDR1 SQVTM, CDR2 ANQGSEA. J lost 5 bases, V lost 7 bases, and 3 bases had no gene match. General study points: Matching with VDJdb favored anti-spike CD8 responses (missing private and CD4 specificities).

This clonotype was seen a handful of times. Its target is not known. The J gene is TRBJ2-5, the V gene TRBV29-1; 8 bases are a match to TRBD2. The clonotype was recovered from an adult who was a healthcare worker with PCR-confirmed SARS-CoV-2 infection or an uninfected control (not recorded which). Sequencing was done on a sample of whole blood. The CDR3 protein is CSGRLAETQYF. The CDR3 DNA reads as TGCAGCGGTAGACTAGCGGAGACCCAGTACTTC.